This T cell receptor (beta chain) was identified during a study of cytomegalovirus exposure and HLA in healthy donors. General study findings and limits: CMV serostatus stood as the only immune exposure information on hand.

This clone was counted a single time. Its antigen remains unidentified. The PCR used 60 Vbeta and 13 Jbeta primers. The data were produced by immunoSEQ multiplex PCR, yet TCRdb's version contains in-frame clones alone and is incomplete. This sample has about 120,000 clones, with under 90% found just once. The CDR3 length is 13 residues. Germline CDR1 MNHEY, CDR2 SMNVEV (reference sequence). Trimming stripped 3 bases from V and 6 bases from J, with 8 bases between. V and J are TRBV27 and TRBJ2-2; D not resolved. The sequence came from a female donor in good health and CMV-seropositive. Sequenced input: PBMCs. CDR3: CASSFPQSGELFF. DNA for the CDR3: TGTGCCAGCAGTTTCCCACAGTCCGGGGAGCTGTTTTTT.